This TCR beta chain was observed in a study of human T cells and chemical hapten exposure. Study as a whole: Patch tests delivered 0.01% DPC to the upper back and were evaluated at 6 days. Affected patients, primarily female, had alopecia areata, totalis or universalis.

General study findings and limits: Sensitization with DPC brought no change to TCRs above 1 in 1000 in frequency.

Germline lookup yields CDR1 SQVTM and CDR2 ANQGSEA. The ends were cut back, 3 bases at V and 6 bases at J, with 17 bases in the middle. There are 15 residues in the CDR3. As to time point: patch test 1, 2 weeks after DPC sensitization. Described treatment: therapeutic diphenylcyclopropenone sensitization with weekly scalp DPC. Worth noting for this clonotype: Its antigen remains unknown.

During construction of the library, unique molecular identifiers were attached to individual cDNA molecules for quantitative, reproducible TCR counting. Via MiXCR, TCRdb re-called the RACE reads, giving one row per CDR3 protein. There are roughly 86,000 distinct CDR3 sequences in the sample; about 10% occur only once, and 2% to 2.5% lies in the top ten. Sequenced here: whole blood, sampled in connection with sensitization to the hapten diphenylcyclopropenone (DPC). The chain carries TRBV29-1 and TRBJ1-4; no reliable D call. The sequence came from a man aged 40-49 years with alopecia areata. Some clones in this sample may be carry-over from other donors' samples. CDR3 coding DNA: TGCAGCGTTGACTGGGGAGGTGACATTGATGAAAAACTGTTTTTT. It is translated as CSVDWGGDIDEKLFF. Full variable domain (remainder filled in from reference TRBV29-1 and TRBJ1-4): SAVISQKPSRDICQRGTSLTIQCQVDSQVTMMFWYRQQPGQSLTLIATANQGSEATYESGFVIDKFPISRPNLTFSTLTVSNMSPEDSSIYLCSVDWGGDIDEKLFFGSGTQLSVL.